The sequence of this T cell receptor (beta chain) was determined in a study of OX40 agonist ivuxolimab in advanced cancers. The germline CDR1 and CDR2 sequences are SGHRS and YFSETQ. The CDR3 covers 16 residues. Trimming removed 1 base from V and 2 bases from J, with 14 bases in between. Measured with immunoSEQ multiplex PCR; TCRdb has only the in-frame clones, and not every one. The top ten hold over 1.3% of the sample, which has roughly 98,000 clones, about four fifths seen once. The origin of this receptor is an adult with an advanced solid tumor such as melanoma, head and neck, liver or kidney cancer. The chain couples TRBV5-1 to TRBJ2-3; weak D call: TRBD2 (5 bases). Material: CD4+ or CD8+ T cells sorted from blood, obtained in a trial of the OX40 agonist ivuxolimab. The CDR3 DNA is TGCGCCAGCAGCTTGAAAGCGGCAGGTATCACAGATACGCAGTATTTT. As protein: CASSLKAAGITDTQYF.